The 7 T cell receptor beta chains listed next were all sequenced from one sample in a study of blood T cell repertoires in COVID-19. The repertoire was sequenced with immunoSEQ multiplex PCR; TCRdb's copy has only in-frame clones and lacks some. The table shows some 150,000 clones, with 81% occurring only once. Sequencing was performed on peripheral blood. Receptors originate from a human donor with acute or convalescent COVID-19. The donor label of this sample is uncertain.

The chain carries TRBV24-1 and TRBJ2-3; 7 bases line up with TRBD2. After removal of 4 bases from V and 0 bases from J, the junction contained 27 bases not matched to a gene. Looked up from germline, CDR1 is KGHDR and CDR2 is SFDVKD. There are 23 residues in the CDR3. In DNA form, the CDR3 reads TGTGCCACCAGTGACTCCTACGGGAGTGGGCTAGCGGACTTAAACTCTAGCACAGATACGCAGTATTTT. This translates into CATSDSYGSGLADLNSSTDTQYF.

The chain employs TRBV5-4 and TRBJ1-4; TRBD1 is a possible D gene (5 bases). The germline V gene encodes CDR1 SGHNT and CDR2 YYREEE (reference sequence). The CDR3 sequence is 15 residues long. Between the trimmed V and J ends, which lost 5 bases and 5 bases, there was a span of 16 bases. The CDR3, as DNA: TGTGCCAGCAGTCGGGGGTCCGACCGAAATGAAAAACTGTTTTTT. Its protein is CASSRGSDRNEKLFF.

V and J are TRBV19 and TRBJ1-5; no clear D. CDR3 size: 14 residues. Germline V gene sequence: CDR1 LNHDA, CDR2 SQIVND (reference sequence). V was cut by 1 base and J by 3 bases, with 7 bases left in between. CDR3: CASSIGGINQPQHF. In DNA, the CDR3 is TGTGCCAGTAGTATAGGAGGGATCAATCAGCCCCAGCATTTT.

This chain connects TRBV9 to TRBJ1-3; D perhaps matches TRBD1 (6 bases). Trimming left V 4 bases short and J 4 bases short, with 9 bases between. The germline gives CDR1 SGDLS, CDR2 YYNGEE. The CDR3 totals 13 residues. The CDR3 protein is CASSRDMGNTIYF. The CDR3 DNA follows: TGTGCCAGCAGCCGGGACATGGGAAACACCATATATTTT.

The chain recombines TRBV29-1 with TRBJ1-4; the match to TRBD1 covers 7 bases. Germline values: CDR1 SQVTM, CDR2 ANQGSEA. Trimming took 4 bases from V and 6 from J; bases not matched to a gene: 5. The CDR3 spans 13 residues. The chain's CDR3 is CSVVQGGHEKLFF. In DNA form, the CDR3 reads TGCAGCGTTGTTCAGGGGGGACATGAAAAACTGTTTTTT.

The chain's CDR3 is CASSPRQGGTYEQYF. Here the CDR3 DNA reads TGTGCCAGCTCACCACGACAGGGAGGAACCTACGAGCAGTACTTC. V usage is TRBV18 and J usage is TRBJ2-7; D is possibly TRBD1 (7 bases). Trimming cost V 1 base and J 2 bases, with 12 bases left between them. Germline V gives CDR1 KGHSH, CDR2 LQKENI. The CDR3 runs to 15 residues.

This clone has only a few counts. The CDR3 is CASRGGKGEGYTF. The CDR3 nucleotides read TGTGCCAGCAGAGGGGGCAAAGGGGAAGGCTACACCTTC. The rearrangement links TRBV12-3 or TRBV12-4 to TRBJ1-2; 7 nucleotides match TRBD1. The trim removed 6 bases at V and 8 bases at J, leaving 9 bases unmatched. The CDR3 extends over 13 amino acids.